The 11 T cell receptor beta chains below all came from one sample that was sequenced in a study of blood T cells in healthy people across ages. A second PCR of roughly 7 to 11 cycles used a sample-barcoded 5' primer and a J-beta primer mix. One entry per CDR3 protein, called by TCRdb with MiXCR from the 5' RACE reads. The sample records approximately 770,000 distinct CDR3 sequences, 58% being singletons. Source material: blood. Receptors were obtained from a man younger than 45 in good health.

V is TRBV15 and J is TRBJ2-3; 9 bases match TRBD2. Trimming removed 2 bases from V and 3 bases from J; junction bases left unmatched: 9. Germline assignment: CDR1 LNHNV and CDR2 YYDKDF (reference sequence). The CDR3 covers 17 residues. CDR3 region: CATSRTRGGLVTDTQYF. The DNA of the CDR3 is TGTGCCACCAGCAGAACGCGGGGGGGCCTTGTGACAGATACGCAGTATTTT.

This clonotype was seen a handful of times. The chain has TRBV28 and TRBJ2-5; D might be TRBD1 (7 bases). This CDR3 has 20 amino acids. V was cut by 4 bases and J by 5 bases, with 32 bases left in between. Germline loops: CDR1 MDHEN, CDR2 SYDVKM. The CDR3 is CASSSITELHRGQRGETQYF. DNA for the CDR3: TGTGCCAGCAGTTCCATCACCGAATTACACAGGGGTCAACGGGGGGAGACCCAGTACTTC.

V and J are TRBV11-2 and TRBJ2-3; D is ambiguous. CDR1 and CDR2 (germline): SGHAT, FQNNGV. V lost 4 bases and J lost 5, with 7 bases in between. CDR3 length: 12 residues. The CDR3 DNA is TGTGCCAGCAGCTCCCCCCTAGATACGCAGTATTTT. Protein product: CASSSPLDTQYF.

The CDR3 DNA reads as TGTGCCAGCCGCCTGCGGGCCTCCAATGAGCAGTTCTTC. Translated: CASRLRASNEQFF. The chain recombines TRBV2 with TRBJ2-1, with D possibly being TRBD2 (5 bases). CDR1 SNHLY and CDR2 FYNNEI come from the germline V gene. V was trimmed by 8 bases and J by 6 bases, leaving 14 bases between them. The CDR3 is 13 amino acids.

The chain is built from TRBV7-2 and TRBJ1-2; 9 positions match TRBD1. There are 16 residues in the CDR3. Looked up from germline, CDR1 is SGHTA and CDR2 is FQGNSA. Trimming cost V 1 base and J 0 bases; bases outside gene matches: 3. The CDR3 DNA is TGTGCCAGCAGCTTAGGGGGACAGGGAGCTAACTATGGCTACACCTTC. The encoded protein is CASSLGGQGANYGYTF.

The V and J genes are TRBV4-3 and TRBJ1-1, with TRBD1 as a possible D gene (5 bases). V was clipped by 1 base and J by 6 bases, with 12 bases between them. Per the germline V gene, CDR1 is LGHNA and CDR2 is YSLEER. The CDR3 totals 14 residues. CDR3 sequence (DNA): TGCGCCAGCAGCCAAGGGGGCGGCTTCCCTGAAGCTTTCTTT. This sequence encodes CASSQGGGFPEAFF.

V is TRBV20-1 and J is TRBJ2-7, with D maybe TRBD2 (5 bases). The tail of the sequence fits TRBJ2-5 better, so the J call may be wrong. The CDR3 has 15 amino acids. CDR1 is DFQATT and CDR2 is SNEGSKA in the germline V gene (reference sequence). CDR3 residues: CSARFQERASETQYF. CDR3 in DNA: TGCAGTGCTAGGTTCCAAGAGAGGGCTTCGGAGACCCAGTACTTC.

The chain carries TRBV5-1 and TRBJ2-3; D is unclear. CDR1 is SGHRS, CDR2 YFSETQ, per germline. V was cut by 2 bases and J by 5 bases, with 12 bases left in between. The CDR3 contains 14 residues. CDR3 sequence: CASSFSSERDTQYF. In DNA, the CDR3 is TGCGCCAGCAGCTTTAGCTCCGAAAGAGATACGCAGTATTTT.

The gene calls are TRBV27 and TRBJ2-7; TRBD2 aligns across 7 bases. The ends lost 8 bases at V and 2 bases at J; junction bases unmatched: 9. There are 14 residues in the CDR3. Germline lookup yields CDR1 MNHEY and CDR2 SMNVEV (reference sequence). The CDR3: CASQGGSGPYEQYF. The DNA of the CDR3 is TGTGCCAGCCAGGGCGGGAGTGGACCCTACGAGCAGTACTTC.

This clonotype was seen a single time. V is TRBV29-1 and J is TRBJ1-2, with D perhaps matching TRBD1 (6 bases). Per germline, CDR1 SQVTM and CDR2 ANQGSEA. There are 12 residues in the CDR3. Between the trimmed V and J ends, which lost 6 bases and 7 bases, there was a span of 15 bases. The DNA for the CDR3 is TGCAGCGTCCGGGGGGGCGTTGGTGGCTACACCTTC. Its translation is CSVRGGVGGYTF. Drawing the rest from reference TRBV29-1 and TRBJ1-2, the complete variable domain is SAVISQKPSRDICQRGTSLTIQCQVDSQVTMMFWYRQQPGQSLTLIATANQGSEATYESGFVIDKFPISRPNLTFSTLTVSNMSPEDSSIYLCSVRGGVGGYTFGSGTRLTVV.

The V call is TRBV7-2, the J call TRBJ2-3; D unresolved. CDR1 and CDR2 (germline): SGHTA, FQGNSA. V was clipped by 5 bases and J by 2 bases, with 11 bases between them. CDR3 size: 14 residues. CDR3 sequence reads: CASSPLRNTDTQYF. The CDR3 region has the DNA TGTGCCAGCAGCCCACTCAGGAACACAGATACGCAGTATTTT.